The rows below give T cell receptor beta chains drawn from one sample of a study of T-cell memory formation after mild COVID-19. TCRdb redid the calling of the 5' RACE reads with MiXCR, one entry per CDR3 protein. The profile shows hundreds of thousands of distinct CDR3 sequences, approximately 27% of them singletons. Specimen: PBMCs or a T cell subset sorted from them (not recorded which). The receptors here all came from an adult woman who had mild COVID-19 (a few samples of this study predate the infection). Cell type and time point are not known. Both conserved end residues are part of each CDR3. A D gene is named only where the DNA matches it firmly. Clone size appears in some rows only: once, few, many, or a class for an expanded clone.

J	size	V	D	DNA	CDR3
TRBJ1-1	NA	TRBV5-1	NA	TGCGCCAGCAGCTCCTTGAAGACAGCGACTCAAGAAGCTTTCTTT	CASSSLKTATQEAFF
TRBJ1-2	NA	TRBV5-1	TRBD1	TGCGCCAGCAGCTCCCAGGGGGCCGTTGCTGGCTACACCTTC	CASSSQGAVAGYTF
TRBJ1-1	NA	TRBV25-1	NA	TGTGCCAGCAGTGCTCCACAGAAAGGGGGCACTGAAGCTTTCTTT	CASSAPQKGGTEAFF
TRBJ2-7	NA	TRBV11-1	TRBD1	TGTGCCAGCAGCTTTACGGACAGGGGCGAGCAGTACTTC	CASSFTDRGEQYF
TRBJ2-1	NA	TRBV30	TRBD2	TGTGCCTGGGTTGGACTAGCGGACAATGAGCAGTTCTTC	CAWVGLADNEQFF
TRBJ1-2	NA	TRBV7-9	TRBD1	TGTGCCAGCAGCTTATCCCCCCGACAGGGGGATGGCTACACCTTC	CASSLSPRQGDGYTF
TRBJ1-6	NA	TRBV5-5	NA	TGTGCCAGCAGCAGGGACTTCTCCTATAATTCACCCCTCCACTTT	CASSRDFSYNSPLHF
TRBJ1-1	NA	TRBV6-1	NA	TGTGCCAGCACATTCGGGATGGAGACTGAAGCTTTCTTT	CASTFGMETEAFF
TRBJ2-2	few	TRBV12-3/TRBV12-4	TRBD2	TGTGCCAGCAGCCCATCAGCGGGAGCGATCACCGGGGAGCTGTTTTTT	CASSPSAGAITGELFF
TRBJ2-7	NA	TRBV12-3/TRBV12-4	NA	TGTGCCAGCAGTTTATTGCCCTACGAGCAGTACTTC	CASSLLPYEQYF
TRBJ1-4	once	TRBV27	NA	TGTGCCAGCAGTTTACTGGGGGCTGGAAATGAAAAACTGTTTTTT	CASSLLGAGNEKLFF
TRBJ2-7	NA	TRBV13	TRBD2	TGTGCCAGCAGCTTAGGCCAAGGGACTATATACGAGCAGTACTTC	CASSLGQGTIYEQYF
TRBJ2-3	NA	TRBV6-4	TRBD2	TGTGCCAGCAGTGGACATAGCGGGACCACAGATACGCAGTATTTT	CASSGHSGTTDTQYF
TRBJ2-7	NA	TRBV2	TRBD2	TGTGCCAGCAGTGAAGGACTAGCGGGTATTCCCTACGAGCAGTACTTC	CASSEGLAGIPYEQYF
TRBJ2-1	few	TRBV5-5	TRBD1	TGTGCCAGCAGCCAGGACAGGGGGCTTTACAATGAGCAGTTCTTC	CASSQDRGLYNEQFF
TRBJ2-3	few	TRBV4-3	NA	TGCGCCAGCAGCCAAGTGGATGGCGGGAAGGATACGCAGTATTTT	CASSQVDGGKDTQYF
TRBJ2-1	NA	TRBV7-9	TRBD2	TGTGCCAGCAGCTACGGAAGGACTAGCGGTTACAATGAGCAGTTCTTC	CASSYGRTSGYNEQFF
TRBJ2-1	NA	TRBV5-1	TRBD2	TGCGCCAGCAGGGGACTAGCGAACACCGGTGAGCAGTTCTTC	CASRGLANTGEQFF
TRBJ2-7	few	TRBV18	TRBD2	TGTGCCAGCTCACCCCAGGGAGGGATCGACGAGCAGTACTTC	CASSPQGGIDEQYF
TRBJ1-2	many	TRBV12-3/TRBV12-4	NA	TGTGCCAGCAGTTTAATTATTGATATCCCCACGGGCTACACCTTC	CASSLIIDIPTGYTF
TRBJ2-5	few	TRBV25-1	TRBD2	TGTGCCAGCAGTGAGTACCGAGCGGGGGGCCGAGAGACCCAGTACTTC	CASSEYRAGGRETQYF
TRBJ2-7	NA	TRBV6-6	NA	TGTGCCAGCAGTTACCCTACAGGCGAGCAGTACTTC	CASSYPTGEQYF
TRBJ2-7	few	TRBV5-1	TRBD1	TGCGCCAGCAGCTCCCGGACAGGGACCTACGAGCAGTACTTC	CASSSRTGTYEQYF